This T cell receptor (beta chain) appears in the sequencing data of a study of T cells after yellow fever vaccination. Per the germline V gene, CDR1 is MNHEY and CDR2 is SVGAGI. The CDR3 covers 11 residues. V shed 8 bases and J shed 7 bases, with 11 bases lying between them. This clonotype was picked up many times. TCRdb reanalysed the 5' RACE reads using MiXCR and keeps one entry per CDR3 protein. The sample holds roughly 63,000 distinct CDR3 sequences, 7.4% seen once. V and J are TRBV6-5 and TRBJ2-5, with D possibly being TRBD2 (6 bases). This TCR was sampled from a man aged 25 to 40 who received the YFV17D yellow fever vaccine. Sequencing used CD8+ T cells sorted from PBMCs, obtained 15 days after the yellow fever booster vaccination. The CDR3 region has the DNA TGTGCCAGCCTGACCGGGGGGACCCAGTACTTC. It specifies CASLTGGTQYF.